A single sample gave rise to the 2 T cell receptor beta chains below, sequenced in a study of response to subunit inactivated influenza vaccine. TCRdb called the RT-PCR reads again in MiXCR, with one record for every CDR3 protein. The sample lists about 620,000 distinct CDR3 sequences; about 11% were seen once. The sequencing used PBMCs from blood, collected on the day of vaccination. These receptors were taken from a man aged 50 to 60 who received an inactivated influenza vaccine.

This clonotype was counted many times. The chain carries TRBV5-1 and TRBJ2-3, with a possible D match to TRBD2 (5 bases). Germline V lookup: CDR1 SGHRS, CDR2 YFSETQ. The CDR3 sequence is 14 residues long. V gave up 7 bases and J gave up 0 bases, with 12 bases separating them. The CDR3 spells CASQTSGSTDTQYF. CDR3 DNA: TGCGCCAGCCAGACTTCGGGGAGCACAGATACGCAGTATTTT.

The table lists this clonotype with a few counts. The chain joins TRBV7-9 to TRBJ1-6; D might be TRBD1 (5 bases). The CDR3 runs to 16 residues. Germline CDR1 SEHNR, CDR2 FQNEAQ (reference sequence). Deletions cut 1 base from V and 7 bases from J, with 14 bases between. The DNA of the CDR3 is TGTGCCAGCAGCTTAGATCTGGGACCCCGGAATTCACCCCTCCACTTT. It yields the protein CASSLDLGPRNSPLHF.